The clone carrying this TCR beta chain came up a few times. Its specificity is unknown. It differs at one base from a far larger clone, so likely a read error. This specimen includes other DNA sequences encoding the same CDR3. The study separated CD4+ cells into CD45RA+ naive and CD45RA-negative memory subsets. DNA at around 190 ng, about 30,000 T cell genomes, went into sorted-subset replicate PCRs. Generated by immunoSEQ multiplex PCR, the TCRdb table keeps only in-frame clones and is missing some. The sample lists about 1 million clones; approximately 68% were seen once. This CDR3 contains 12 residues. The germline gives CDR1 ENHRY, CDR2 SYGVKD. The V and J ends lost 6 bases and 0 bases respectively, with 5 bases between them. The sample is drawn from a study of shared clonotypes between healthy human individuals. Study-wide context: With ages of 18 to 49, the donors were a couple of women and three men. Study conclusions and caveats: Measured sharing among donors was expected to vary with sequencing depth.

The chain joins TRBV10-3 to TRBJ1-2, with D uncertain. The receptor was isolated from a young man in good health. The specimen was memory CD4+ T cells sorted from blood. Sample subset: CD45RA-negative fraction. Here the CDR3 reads CAISDTNYGYTF. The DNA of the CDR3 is TGTGCCATCAGCGACACTAACTATGGCTACACCTTC.